The rows below give T cell receptor beta chains drawn from one sample of a study of OX40 agonist ivuxolimab in advanced cancers. Sequencing used immunoSEQ multiplex PCR; TCRdb keeps in-frame clones, though not all of them. Seen here are about 35,000 clones, approximately 90% observed once, and the top ten hold approximately 22%. This material consisted of CD4+ or CD8+ T cells sorted from blood, taken in a trial of the OX40 agonist ivuxolimab. All receptors derive from an adult with an advanced solid tumor such as melanoma, head and neck, liver or kidney cancer. CDR3s include the opening cysteine and the closing phenylalanine or tryptophan. The order of the fields is CDR3 length, V gene, J gene, CDR3 protein.

cdr3_length: 14
v_call: TRBV2
j_call: TRBJ2-7
cdr3_aa: CASSPEMTRREQYF

cdr3_length: 16
v_call: TRBV6-6
j_call: TRBJ1-1
cdr3_aa: CASSYPQELMNTEAFF

cdr3_length: 11
v_call: TRBV28
j_call: TRBJ2-7
cdr3_aa: CASRGTGVKYF

cdr3_length: 15
v_call: TRBV11-2
j_call: TRBJ1-1
cdr3_aa: CASQQEGQGWSEAFF

cdr3_length: 15
v_call: TRBV28
j_call: TRBJ2-3
cdr3_aa: CASSLPGGDRDTQYF

cdr3_length: 15
v_call: TRBV7-9
j_call: TRBJ2-3
cdr3_aa: CASSKTSGITDTQYF

cdr3_length: 14
v_call: TRBV5-6
j_call: TRBJ2-1
cdr3_aa: CASTLTGGPGEQFF

cdr3_length: 15
v_call: TRBV28
j_call: TRBJ2-5
cdr3_aa: CASRKGPGFRETQYF

cdr3_length: 14
v_call: TRBV4-1
j_call: TRBJ2-1
cdr3_aa: CASSQDQRGNEQFF

cdr3_length: 13
v_call: TRBV19
j_call: TRBJ2-7
cdr3_aa: CASSPGGPYEQYF

cdr3_length: 17
v_call: TRBV11-2
j_call: TRBJ2-1
cdr3_aa: CASSLGQVGASIVEQFF

cdr3_length: 15
v_call: TRBV29-1
j_call: TRBJ2-3
cdr3_aa: CSVGGGAGSTDTQYF

cdr3_length: 14
v_call: TRBV5-1
j_call: TRBJ2-7
cdr3_aa: CASSLDRERREQYF

cdr3_length: 15
v_call: TRBV5-1
j_call: TRBJ2-6
cdr3_aa: CASSSEISGANVLTF

cdr3_length: 15
v_call: TRBV9
j_call: TRBJ2-3
cdr3_aa: CASSVVDRGTDTQYF

cdr3_length: 12
v_call: TRBV7-9
j_call: TRBJ2-1
cdr3_aa: CASILWGDEQFF

cdr3_length: 13
v_call: TRBV30
j_call: TRBJ1-1
cdr3_aa: CAWSPTFGTEAFF

cdr3_length: 18
v_call: TRBV28
j_call: TRBJ2-2
cdr3_aa: CASSSPGLAGGNTGELFF

cdr3_length: 17
v_call: TRBV7-2
j_call: TRBJ2-3
cdr3_aa: CASSPWRVGIATDTQYF

cdr3_length: 14
v_call: TRBV5-1
j_call: TRBJ2-7
cdr3_aa: CASSFGHSSYEQYF

cdr3_length: 15
v_call: TRBV9
j_call: TRBJ1-5
cdr3_aa: CASSPGTNGNQPQHF

cdr3_length: 14
v_call: TRBV27
j_call: TRBJ1-2
cdr3_aa: CASRSPWVSYGYTF

cdr3_length: 14
v_call: TRBV30
j_call: TRBJ1-5
cdr3_aa: CAWSPDMSNQPQHF

cdr3_length: 11
v_call: TRBV2
j_call: TRBJ2-7
cdr3_aa: CAVNRASEQYF

cdr3_length: 19
v_call: TRBV6-1
j_call: TRBJ1-2
cdr3_aa: CASSEERTFTGSFRYGYTF

cdr3_length: 13
v_call: TRBV5-6
j_call: TRBJ2-5
cdr3_aa: CASSWGTWDAQYF

cdr3_length: 17
v_call: TRBV2
j_call: TRBJ2-1
cdr3_aa: CASSSLLAASSYNEQFF

cdr3_length: 14
v_call: TRBV7-9
j_call: TRBJ2-7
cdr3_aa: CASSLDMGEYEQYF

cdr3_length: 13
v_call: TRBV27
j_call: TRBJ1-1
cdr3_aa: CASSLSLGTEAFF

cdr3_length: 15
v_call: TRBV19
j_call: TRBJ2-7
cdr3_aa: CASSALEGKVHEQYF

cdr3_length: 11
v_call: TRBV20-1
j_call: TRBJ2-7
cdr3_aa: CSAIQFYEQYF

cdr3_length: 15
v_call: TRBV9
j_call: TRBJ2-7
cdr3_aa: CASSVESGNYYEQYF

cdr3_length: 14
v_call: TRBV6-5
j_call: TRBJ2-7
cdr3_aa: CASSPTSGTYEQYF

cdr3_length: 14
v_call: TRBV7-2
j_call: TRBJ2-7
cdr3_aa: CASTLGGTHYEQYF

cdr3_length: 12
v_call: TRBV18
j_call: TRBJ2-2
cdr3_aa: CASSPGTGELFF

cdr3_length: 11
v_call: TRBV29-1
j_call: TRBJ1-2
cdr3_aa: CSGRENYGYTF

cdr3_length: 15
v_call: TRBV19
j_call: TRBJ2-1
cdr3_aa: CASSMGGQNYNEQFF

cdr3_length: 15
v_call: TRBV18
j_call: TRBJ2-1
cdr3_aa: CASSPTGTGYNEQFF

cdr3_length: 14
v_call: TRBV6-5
j_call: .
cdr3_aa: CASSLTSGGYEQYF

cdr3_length: 13
v_call: TRBV25-1
j_call: TRBJ2-3
cdr3_aa: CASSELGADTQYF

cdr3_length: 13
v_call: TRBV28
j_call: TRBJ1-2
cdr3_aa: CASSRGQGDGYTF

cdr3_length: 14
v_call: TRBV30
j_call: TRBJ2-7
cdr3_aa: CAWNTGTLAYEQYF

cdr3_length: 11
v_call: TRBV6-5
j_call: TRBJ2-1
cdr3_aa: CASRWGDAQFF

cdr3_length: 14
v_call: TRBV2
j_call: TRBJ2-7
cdr3_aa: CASTLAGTSYEQYF

cdr3_length: 15
v_call: TRBV7-9
j_call: TRBJ2-1
cdr3_aa: CASSSPSGTYNEQFF

cdr3_length: 15
v_call: TRBV27
j_call: TRBJ2-1
cdr3_aa: CASSYISGSYNEQFF

cdr3_length: 15
v_call: TRBV27
j_call: TRBJ2-7
cdr3_aa: CASSLVGTGSYEQYF

cdr3_length: 15
v_call: TRBV7-8
j_call: TRBJ2-3
cdr3_aa: CASIFGGTDADTQYF

cdr3_length: 12
v_call: TRBV19
j_call: TRBJ2-3
cdr3_aa: CATTSGSQEQYF

cdr3_length: 15
v_call: TRBV5-6
j_call: TRBJ2-7
cdr3_aa: CASSPEKRGNYEQYF

cdr3_length: 15
v_call: TRBV4-3
j_call: TRBJ2-7
cdr3_aa: CASSPEQGTDYEQYF

cdr3_length: 16
v_call: TRBV9
j_call: TRBJ2-1
cdr3_aa: CASSVEGLDDYNEQFF

cdr3_length: 15
v_call: TRBV6-6
j_call: TRBJ2-3
cdr3_aa: CASTPVAGASDTQYF

cdr3_length: 17
v_call: TRBV7-9
j_call: TRBJ2-1
cdr3_aa: CASSSPLSGRAYNEQFF

cdr3_length: 13
v_call: TRBV5-1
j_call: TRBJ2-2
cdr3_aa: CASRNDNTGELFF

cdr3_length: 14
v_call: TRBV19
j_call: TRBJ2-2
cdr3_aa: CASRTETNTGELFF

cdr3_length: 16
v_call: TRBV4-2
j_call: TRBJ2-7
cdr3_aa: CASSQDRLAGDHEQYF